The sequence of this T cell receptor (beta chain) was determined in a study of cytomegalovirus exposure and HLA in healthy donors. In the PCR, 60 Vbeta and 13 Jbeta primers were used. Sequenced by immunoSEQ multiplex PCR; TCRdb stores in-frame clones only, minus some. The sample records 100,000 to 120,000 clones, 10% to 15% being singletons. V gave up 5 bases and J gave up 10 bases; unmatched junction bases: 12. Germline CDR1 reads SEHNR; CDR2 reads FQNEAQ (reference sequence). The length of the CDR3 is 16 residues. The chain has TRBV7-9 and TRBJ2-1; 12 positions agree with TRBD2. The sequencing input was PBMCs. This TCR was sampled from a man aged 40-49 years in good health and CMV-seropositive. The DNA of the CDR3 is TGTGCCAGCAGCCAATCTAGCGGGAGGGGCGGGGAGGAGCAGTTCTTC. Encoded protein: CASSQSSGRGGEEQFF.